Shown below are 24 T cell receptor beta chains from a single sample sequenced in a study of blood T cells in healthy people across ages. Using a J-beta primer mix together with a sample-barcoded 5' primer, a second PCR was run for about 6 to 12 cycles. TCRdb re-called the 5' RACE reads through MiXCR, storing one row per CDR3 protein. The sample gives approximately 800,000 distinct CDR3 sequences, more than 20% of which show up once; 3% to 4% is in the top ten. These sequences were also reported in another study, on T cells of mothers and their children.

Material for sequencing was blood. The receptors were gathered from a boy aged 10-17 years in good health.

This clonotype came up a few times. CDR3 protein: CASSLVGAGGYTF. The CDR3 DNA reads as TGTGCCAGCAGCTTAGTAGGGGCAGGTGGCTACACCTTC. The chain links TRBV7-2 to TRBJ1-2, with D possibly being TRBD1 (5 bases). Germline loops: CDR1 SGHTA, CDR2 FQGNSA. Trimming took 1 base from V and 7 from J, leaving 10 bases between them. This CDR3 has 13 residues.

The chain's CDR3 is CASSLEPLAGADEQYF. The CDR3 DNA reads TGTGCCAGCAGCTTAGAGCCCCTAGCGGGAGCCGACGAGCAGTACTTC. The rearrangement links TRBV7-6 to TRBJ2-7; 10 bases are shared with TRBD2. Looked up from germline, CDR1 is SGHVS and CDR2 is FNYEAQ. The junction had 8 bases not matched to a gene; V was cut back by 1 base and J by 5 bases. The CDR3 loop spans 16 amino acids.

The rearrangement uses TRBV6-5 and TRBJ1-5; D is perhaps TRBD1 (6 bases). Germline-derived CDR1 and CDR2 are MNHEY and SVGAGI. The V and J ends lost 6 bases and 1 base respectively, with 13 bases between them. This CDR3 comprises 15 residues. The CDR3 region has the DNA TGTGCCAGCAGGGAAACAGGGTTGAGCAATCAGCCCCAGCATTTT. It encodes CASRETGLSNQPQHF.

This chain connects TRBV7-2 to TRBJ2-5; D is undetermined. V was shortened by 5 bases and J by 5 bases, with 15 bases between the two germline ends. Germline V gene lookup returns CDR1 SGHTA and CDR2 FQGNSA. The CDR3 sequence is 14 residues long. Here the CDR3 DNA reads TGTGCCAGCAGCCCAGGCCGGCAGTCTGAGACCCAGTACTTC. Translating it yields CASSPGRQSETQYF. Combining the CDR3 with reference TRBV7-2 and TRBJ2-5 gives the whole variable domain GAGVSQSPSNKVTEKGKDVELRCDPISGHTALYWYRQSLGQGLEFLIYFQGNSAPDKSGLPSDRFSAERTGGSVSTLTIQRTQQEDSAVYLCASSPGRQSETQYFGPGTRLLVL.

This chain connects TRBV24-1 to TRBJ2-7, with D tentatively TRBD2 (6 bases). CDR3 length equals 13 residues. The V end was cut by 3 bases, the J end by 2 bases, with 7 bases between. The germline gives CDR1 KGHDR, CDR2 SFDVKD. CDR3 coding DNA: TGTGCCACCAGTGATGGCGGGACCTACGAGCAGTACTTC. Translating gives CATSDGGTYEQYF.

In regard to this clonotype: Relative to the germline gene, one junction end is altered; a read error may explain this. The chain employs TRBV5-1 and TRBJ2-5, with D tentatively TRBD1 or TRBD2 (5 bases each). CDR1 is SGHRS and CDR2 is YFSETQ in the germline V gene. The CDR3 contains 14 residues. CDR3 protein: CASSLVMGDETQYF. The CDR3 region has the DNA TGCGCTAGCAGCTTGGTTATGGGGGATGAGACCCAGTACTTC.

The sample holds a few counts of this clonotype. The rearrangement joins TRBV12-3 or TRBV12-4 to TRBJ2-5; weak D call: TRBD2 (5 bases). V was trimmed by 4 bases and J by 5 bases, leaving 11 bases between them. CDR3 length equals 13 residues. The CDR3 protein is CASSYLSGETQYF. As DNA, the CDR3 is TGTGCCAGCAGTTACTTATCGGGGGAGACCCAGTACTTC.

On this clonotype: One end of the junction does not line up with germline, which may come from a read error. The J gene is TRBJ2-3, the V gene TRBV2; D possibly corresponds to TRBD2 (7 bases). This CDR3 region has 13 residues. Germline V gene lookup returns CDR1 SNHLY and CDR2 FYNNEI. The CDR3: CASNNLLGGARDF. CDR3 nucleotides: TGTGCCAGCAACAACCTCTTAGGGGGGGCGAGGGATTTT. Variable domain in full (rest from reference TRBV2 and TRBJ2-3): EPEVTQTPSHQVTQMGQEVILRCVPISNHLYFYWYRQILGQKVEFLVSFYNNEISEKSEIFDDQFSVERPDGSNFTLKIRSTKLEDSAMYFCASNNLLGGARDFGPGTRLTVL.

This clonotype was seen once. The chain links TRBV29-1 to TRBJ1-2, with D uncertain. V lost 5 bases to trimming and J lost 6 bases, with 25 bases between them. The CDR3 is 16 amino acids. Germline V CDR1 and CDR2: SQVTM, ANQGSEA. CDR3 region: CSVPQTARVGKHGYTF. In nucleotides, the CDR3 is TGCAGCGTTCCGCAAACCGCGAGGGTCGGGAAACATGGCTACACCTTC.

This clonotype was seen more than once but under ten times. V gene TRBV6-6 combines with J gene TRBJ1-2, with D tentatively TRBD1 (6 bases). The CDR3 sequence is 15 residues long. Trimming cost V 4 bases and J 4 bases, with 16 bases left between them. The germline CDR1 and CDR2 sequences are MNHNY and SVGAGI (reference sequence). CDR3 loop: CASSSASQGPYGYTF. CDR3 in DNA: TGTGCCAGCAGTTCCGCTTCACAGGGACCCTATGGCTACACCTTC.

V gene TRBV13 combines with J gene TRBJ2-7; D tentatively fits TRBD1 or TRBD2 (5 bases each). Germline CDR1 and CDR2: PRHDT and FYEKMQ (reference sequence). The CDR3 totals 13 residues. Trimming stripped 5 bases from V and 5 bases from J, with 13 bases between. The CDR3: CASSHGTLDEQYF. DNA of the CDR3: TGTGCCAGCAGCCACGGGACCCTTGACGAGCAGTACTTC.

This chain uses TRBV29-1 with TRBJ2-1; D tentatively reads TRBD1 or TRBD2 (5 bases each). V lost 2 bases to trimming and J lost 5 bases, with 10 bases between them. The CDR3 length is 13 residues. CDR1 SQVTM and CDR2 ANQGSEA come from the germline V gene. CDR3 amino acids: CSVEPPGHNEQFF. DNA of the CDR3: TGCAGCGTTGAACCCCCGGGACACAATGAGCAGTTCTTC.

In this sample, this clonotype turned up a few times. The chain combines TRBV10-2 with TRBJ2-1, with D perhaps TRBD2 (6 bases). Looked up from germline, CDR1 is WSHSY and CDR2 is SAAADI. This CDR3 has 13 residues. V was pared by 2 bases and J by 8 bases, with 10 bases between. CDR3 nucleotides: TGCGCCAGCAGTGAGCCGACTAGTGATGAGCAGTTCTTC. This codes for CASSEPTSDEQFF.

This clonotype came up a few times. This chain uses TRBV29-1 with TRBJ2-5, with 8 positions matching TRBD2. The J call could be wrong; TRBJ2-1 is a better fit for the DNA end. There are 13 residues in the CDR3. The germline CDR1 and CDR2 sequences are SQVTM and ANQGSEA. DNA for the CDR3: TGCAGCGTTGAACCCGCGGGAGGCAATGAGCAGTTCTTC. This translates into CSVEPAGGNEQFF.

The chain has TRBV4-2 and TRBJ2-7; the match to TRBD2 covers 9 bases. Germline V gene sequence: CDR1 LGHNA, CDR2 YNFKEQ. Trimming at V came to 1 base and at J to 2 bases, leaving 6 bases not matched to a gene. The CDR3 runs to 16 residues. The DNA of the CDR3 is TGTGCCAGCAGCCAAGTGGCGCTAGCGGGGACCTACGAGCAGTACTTC. It specifies CASSQVALAGTYEQYF.

This clonotype has just a few counts. The chain combines TRBV7-2 with TRBJ2-7, with 8 bases matching TRBD1. Matching the DNA end better, TRBJ2-5 makes the J call doubtful. This CDR3 is 15 amino acids long. From germline, CDR1 is SGHTA and CDR2 FQGNSA. The DNA of the CDR3 is TGTGCCAGCAGCTTAGGGGACAGGACGCAAGAGACCCAGTACTTC. This codes for CASSLGDRTQETQYF.

The chain uses TRBV7-2 and TRBJ2-1; maybe TRBD2 (5 bases). V shed 6 bases and J shed 7 bases, with 13 bases lying between them. This CDR3 region has 13 residues. Germline V lookup: CDR1 SGHTA, CDR2 FQGNSA. Here the CDR3 reads CASRALGMNEQFF. CDR3 DNA sequence: TGTGCCAGCAGGGCACTAGGCATGAATGAGCAGTTCTTC.

A single count supports this clonotype. The J gene is TRBJ2-7, the V gene TRBV7-8; no definite D call. Germline-derived CDR1 and CDR2 are SGHVS and FQNEAQ. Trimming cost V 2 bases and J 0 bases, with 8 bases left between them. This CDR3 is 14 amino acids long. The CDR3 protein is CASSLTVLSYEQYF. CDR3 nucleotides: TGTGCCAGCAGCTTAACAGTTCTCTCCTACGAGCAGTACTTC.

This chain uses TRBV7-9 with TRBJ1-5; D possibly corresponds to TRBD1 (6 bases). This CDR3 comprises 14 residues. V lost 5 bases to trimming and J lost 6 bases, with 14 bases between them. CDR1 is SEHNR, CDR2 FQNEAQ, per germline (reference sequence). In nucleotides, the CDR3 is TGTGCCAGCAGCCCCGGGACAACAAGTCAGCCCCAGCATTTT. Encoded protein: CASSPGTTSQPQHF.

V is TRBV5-1 and J is TRBJ2-5, with 8 bases aligning to TRBD2. Matching the DNA end better, TRBJ2-1 makes the J call doubtful. The CDR3 is 13 amino acids. CDR1 and CDR2 from the germline V gene are SGHRS and YFSETQ. The CDR3 protein is CASHSGGPTEQFF. CDR3 sequence (DNA): TGCGCCAGCCATTCGGGAGGGCCCACTGAGCAGTTCTTC.

In DNA, the CDR3 is TGCAGCGTTGAAGCCAGTCGGTACGAGCAGTACTTC. Translating it yields CSVEASRYEQYF. The chain has TRBV29-1 and TRBJ2-7; D gene ambiguous. The CDR3 runs to 12 residues. V lost 1 base and J lost 4, with 8 bases in between. CDR1 and CDR2 (germline): SQVTM, ANQGSEA.

The chain is built from TRBV20-1 and TRBJ1-2; possibly TRBD1 for D (6 bases). Germline CDR1 is DFQATT and CDR2 is SNEGSKA (reference sequence). V lost 5 bases to trimming and J lost 2 bases, with 15 bases between them. The CDR3 runs 14 residues. CDR3 DNA sequence: TGCAGTGCTGGGGGCGGGGGCGCAAACTATGGCTACACCTTC. Protein: CSAGGGGANYGYTF.

This clonotype was seen a few times. The rearrangement uses TRBV18 and TRBJ2-5, with 9 nucleotides matching TRBD2. The last part of the DNA fits TRBJ2-1 better; the J call may be wrong. This CDR3 is 16 amino acids long. Germline V gene sequence: CDR1 KGHSH, CDR2 LQKENI. In DNA form, the CDR3 reads TGTGCCAGCTCACCACCGCAGTTAGCGGGAGAGGGTGAGCAGTTCTTC. Its protein product is CASSPPQLAGEGEQFF.

CDR3 DNA sequence: TGTGCCAGCAGCTTGGTTGTTGGCACCAACTGGGCTGAGCAGTTCTTC. Translating gives CASSLVVGTNWAEQFF. The chain carries TRBV5-6 and TRBJ2-1; no firm D call. The CDR3 length is 16 residues. The germline CDR1 and CDR2 sequences are SGHDT and YYEEEE. V lost 0 bases to trimming and J lost 9 bases, with 19 bases between them.